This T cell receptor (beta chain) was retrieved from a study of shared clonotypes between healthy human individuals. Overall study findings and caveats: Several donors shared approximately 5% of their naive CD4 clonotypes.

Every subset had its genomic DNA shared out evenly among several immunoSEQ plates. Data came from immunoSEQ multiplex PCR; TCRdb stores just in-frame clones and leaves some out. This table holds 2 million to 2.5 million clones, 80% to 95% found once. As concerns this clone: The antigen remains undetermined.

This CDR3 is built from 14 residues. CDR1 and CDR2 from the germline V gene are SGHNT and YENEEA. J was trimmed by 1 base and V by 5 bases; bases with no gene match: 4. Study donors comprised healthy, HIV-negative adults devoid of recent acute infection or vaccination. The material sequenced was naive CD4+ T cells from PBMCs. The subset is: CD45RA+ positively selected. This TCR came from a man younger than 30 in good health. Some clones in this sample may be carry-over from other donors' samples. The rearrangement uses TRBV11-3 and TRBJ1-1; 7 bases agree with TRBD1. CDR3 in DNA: TGTGCCAGCAGCCTCAGGGGGGCGAACACTGAAGCTTTCTTT. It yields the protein CASSLRGANTEAFF. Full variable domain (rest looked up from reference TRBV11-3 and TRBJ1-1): EAGVVQSPRYKIIEKKQPVAFWCNPISGHNTLYWYLQNLGQGPELLIRYENEEAVDDSQLPKDRFSAERLKGVDSTLKIQPAELGDSAVYLCASSLRGANTEAFFGQGTRLTVV.